What follows describes a single TCR beta chain. Its antigen is still unknown. The J segment lost 7 bases and the V segment lost 6 bases, leaving 2 bases of the junction unmatched. Germline values: CDR1 MNHEY, CDR2 SMNVEV (reference sequence). The CDR3 runs to 12 residues. This sample is drawn from a study of cytotoxic CD8 clonotypes in ibrutinib-treated CLL. Study results and caveats: There were few public clonotypes, and on treatment they contracted or stayed stable. Circulating CD8+ T-cell counts were tracked by baseline clonality, which exceeded that of age-matched healthy donors.

Measured with immunoSEQ multiplex PCR; TCRdb has only the in-frame clones, and not every one. Here the sample spans hundreds of thousands of clones, 70% being singletons. The V gene is TRBV27, the J gene TRBJ2-1, with TRBD2 matching over 8 bases. The clonotype originates from a human donor with chronic lymphocytic leukemia. Here the sequenced sample was PBMCs, taken after 24 months of ibrutinib treatment. CDR3 residues: CASRERGNEQFF. The CDR3 bases are TGTGCCAGCAGAGAGCGGGGGAATGAGCAGTTCTTC.